The T cell receptor (beta chain) described here comes from a study of blood T cell repertoires in COVID-19. Authors' analysis steps: Nucleated cell counts were estimated from reference gene primer amplification. This table comes from immunoSEQ multiplex PCR, and its TCRdb copy is limited to in-frame clones, with some not included. V and J calls and clone size are as listed in that table; D and trimming were resolved from the DNA. The sample contains fewer than 180,000 clones, approximately 86% of which appear only once. From germline, CDR1 is MNHEY and CDR2 SMNVEV (reference sequence). The V end was cut by 3 bases, the J end by 3 bases, with 11 bases between. The CDR3 runs 14 residues.

V usage is TRBV27 and J usage is TRBJ2-5; D may be TRBD1 (6 bases). Material for sequencing was peripheral blood. The sequence was collected from a man between 65 and 80 years old with acute or convalescent COVID-19. CDR3 coding DNA: TGTGCCAGCAGTTTCGCCAGGGGTGAAGAGACCCAGTACTTC. Protein: CASSFARGEETQYF.